This paragraph covers one T cell receptor beta chain sequence. The antigen remains unidentified. This record belongs to a study of T cells in Graves' hyperthyroidism and ophthalmopathy. Points from the study as a whole: Ophthalmopathy was distinguished from stable hyperthyroidism by 13 V-J signatures.

TCR beta CDR3 sequences were amplified from RNA transcripts. The HTBI primer set drove a first-round RT-PCR of the TCR CDR3. From the multiplex PCR reads, TCRdb called clonotypes with MiXCR, one entry per CDR3 protein. The sample contains roughly 500,000 distinct CDR3 sequences, around a quarter of which appear only once. Uncontrolled infection, other autoimmune disease, pregnancy or lactation disqualified patients from enrolment. The V end lost 0 bases, the J end lost 6 bases, and 9 bases lay between the germline ends. Germline assignment: CDR1 DFQATT and CDR2 SNEGSKA (reference sequence). This CDR3 region has 12 residues.

This TCR came from a woman in her 30s with Graves' ophthalmopathy. The chain employs TRBV20-1 and TRBJ2-7; tentatively, D is TRBD2 (5 bases). The specimen sequenced was blood. The CDR3 DNA follows: TGCAGTGCTAGAGAGGTTGGAGGCGAGCAGTACTTC. It is translated as CSAREVGGEQYF.